A single sample is the source of the 30 T cell receptor beta chains below, sequenced in a study of T cells in Graves' hyperthyroidism and ophthalmopathy. Researchers took RNA transcripts and amplified the TCR beta CDR3 regions from them. HTBI primers drove first-round RT-PCR of the TCR CDR3. TCRdb independently ran MiXCR on the multiplex PCR reads; one entry per CDR3 protein. The table records roughly 330,000 distinct CDR3 sequences, roughly 17% of them present only once. Source material: blood. The receptors stem from a man between 25 and 39 years old with Graves' hyperthyroidism.

This clonotype was counted many times. The J gene is TRBJ1-1, the V gene TRBV28, with no clear D. The CDR3 sequence is 13 residues long. The germline gives CDR1 MDHEN, CDR2 SYDVKM. V was shortened by 1 base and J by 10 bases, with 13 bases between the two germline ends. This CDR3 is CASSLSWVGGAFF. In DNA form, the CDR3 reads TGTGCCAGCAGTTTATCCTGGGTGGGTGGAGCTTTCTTT.

The sample holds a few counts of this clonotype. The chain employs TRBV14 and TRBJ2-3; 12 bases are shared with TRBD2. V trimming: 4 bases; J trimming: 5 bases; junction bases outside the gene matches: 13. Germline CDR1 is SGHDN and CDR2 is FVKESK. The CDR3 covers 18 residues. CDR3 coding DNA: TGTGCCAGCAGCCCCGGGACTAGCGGGTCTTCTAGCGGAGATACGCAGTATTTT. Its translation: CASSPGTSGSSSGDTQYF.

About this clonotype itself: The junction does not match germline at one end; this may be a read error. The rearrangement links TRBV4-1 to TRBJ2-1; D not resolved. The CDR3 runs 13 residues. Per the germline V gene, CDR1 is MGHRA and CDR2 is YSYEKL. DNA of the CDR3: TGCGCCAGCCGCCAGCACCGGGACAATGAGCAGTTCTTC. Amino acid sequence: CASRQHRDNEQFF.

This clonotype was seen a few times. V usage is TRBV14 and J usage is TRBJ2-1, with 7 bases lining up with TRBD2. V trimming: 4 bases; J trimming: 7 bases; junction bases outside the gene matches: 13. Germline CDR1 reads SGHDN; CDR2 reads FVKESK. The CDR3 is 16 amino acids. CDR3 DNA: TGTGCCAGCAGCCTACAAGCGGGACCGCCCGGAAATGAGCAGTTCTTC. Protein product: CASSLQAGPPGNEQFF.

The V and J genes are TRBV5-1 and TRBJ2-1; 8 bases fit TRBD1. Trimming took 4 bases from V and 5 from J; bases not matched to a gene: 8. The germline CDR1 and CDR2 sequences are SGHRS and YFSETQ. The CDR3 consists of 15 residues. The CDR3 sequence: CASSDRGQRNNEQFF. CDR3 in DNA: TGCGCCAGCAGCGACAGGGGACAGAGGAACAATGAGCAGTTCTTC.

This clonotype was seen more than once but under ten times. This chain links TRBV19 with TRBJ1-1; 7 bases line up with TRBD1. The CDR3 is 15 residues long. Germline CDR1 reads LNHDA; CDR2 reads SQIVND (reference sequence). Germline trimming cut 3 bases from V and 5 bases from J; bases unmatched to any gene: 9. The CDR3 coding sequence is TGTGCCAGTAGTATGAGAAGGGGGCGGTATACTGAAGCTTTCTTT. As protein: CASSMRRGRYTEAFF. Filled out from reference TRBV19 and TRBJ1-1, the complete variable domain reads DGGITQSPKYLFRKEGQNVTLSCEQNLNHDAMYWYRQDPGQGLRLIYYSQIVNDFQKGDIAEGYSVSREKKESFPLTVTSAQKNPTAFYLCASSMRRGRYTEAFFGQGTRLTVV.

This clonotype appeared many times. This chain uses TRBV6-1 with TRBJ2-7; TRBD2 aligns across 9 bases. CDR1 is MNHNS and CDR2 is SASEGT in the germline V gene. The CDR3 covers 14 residues. V lost 6 bases to trimming and J lost 4 bases; unmatched junction nucleotides: 7. CDR3 coding DNA: TGTGCCAGCAGGGAGACTAGCGGAGGGTACGAGCAGTACTTC. Translating it yields CASRETSGGYEQYF.

The sample holds many counts of this clonotype. The CDR3 region is CASSLVAGANTEAFF. The DNA for the CDR3 is TGCGCCAGCAGCTTGGTGGCAGGGGCGAACACTGAAGCTTTCTTT. J is TRBJ1-1 and V is TRBV5-1; maybe TRBD1 (6 bases). The CDR3 has 15 residues. The V gene lost 0 bases and the J gene lost 1 base, with 10 bases spanning the gap. Germline loops: CDR1 SGHRS, CDR2 YFSETQ.

This clonotype showed up many times. The DNA of the CDR3 is TGTGCCACCGAGGGGCCGACGTTAACCTACGAGCAGTACTTC. Protein product: CATEGPTLTYEQYF. This chain connects TRBV2 to TRBJ2-7, with D perhaps assigned TRBD1 or TRBD2 (5 bases each). The length of the CDR3 is 14 residues. Between the trimmed V and J ends, which lost 10 bases and 2 bases, there was a span of 18 bases. Germline lookup yields CDR1 SNHLY and CDR2 FYNNEI.

In its sample, this clonotype was seen a few times. The chain carries TRBV5-1 and TRBJ2-1, with 10 bases lining up with TRBD2. Trimming took 4 bases from V and 5 from J; bases not matched to a gene: 12. The germline V gene has CDR1 SGHRS and CDR2 YFSETQ. This CDR3 has 17 amino acids. The CDR3 sequence is CASSTYLAGGSHNEQFF. CDR3 nucleotide sequence: TGCGCCAGCAGCACGTACTTAGCGGGAGGCAGCCACAATGAGCAGTTCTTC.

The chain couples TRBV19 to TRBJ1-1; D gene ambiguous. V was trimmed by 1 base and J by 8 bases, leaving 11 bases between them. CDR1 and CDR2 from the germline V gene are LNHDA and SQIVND (reference sequence). The CDR3 consists of 13 residues. For the CDR3, the DNA is TGTGCCAGTAGTATAGGGGCGGTACGGGAAGCTTTCTTT. Encoded protein: CASSIGAVREAFF. The full variable domain, rest sourced from reference TRBV19 and TRBJ1-1, is DGGITQSPKYLFRKEGQNVTLSCEQNLNHDAMYWYRQDPGQGLRLIYYSQIVNDFQKGDIAEGYSVSREKKESFPLTVTSAQKNPTAFYLCASSIGAVREAFFGQGTRLTVV.

The rearrangement links TRBV10-3 to TRBJ2-5, with TRBD2 as a possible D gene (5 bases). The CDR3 consists of 15 residues. V lost 0 bases to trimming and J lost 5 bases, with 13 bases between them. Germline V lookup: CDR1 ENHRY, CDR2 SYGVKD. The CDR3 DNA is TGTGCCATCAGTGAGTCGTGGCTAGCCGGGGAGACCCAGTACTTC. Residues: CAISESWLAGETQYF.

The chain joins TRBV4-1 to TRBJ1-4; D call uncertain. The CDR3 totals 15 residues. Germline lookup yields CDR1 MGHRA and CDR2 YSYEKL. The V end lost 0 bases, the J end lost 5 bases, and 10 bases lay between the germline ends. CDR3 coding DNA: TGCGCCAGCAGCCAAGAAACAGACTCCAATGAAAAACTGTTTTTT. Translation gives CASSQETDSNEKLFF.

The CDR3, as DNA: TGTGCCAGCATCTCGAGTGCGAGCGGCCTCTCCTACGAGCAGTACTTC. Residues: CASISSASGLSYEQYF. The chain links TRBV6-2 or TRBV6-3 to TRBJ2-7; possibly TRBD2 for D (5 bases). This CDR3 spans 16 amino acids. Germline CDR1 and CDR2: MNHEY and SVGEGT. V lost 7 bases and J 0 bases, leaving 19 bases between the germline ends.

V gene TRBV10-3 combines with J gene TRBJ1-1; 8 nucleotides align to TRBD1. V lost 8 bases to trimming and J lost 4 bases; unmatched junction nucleotides: 9. Per germline, CDR1 ENHRY and CDR2 SYGVKD. The CDR3 extends over 14 amino acids. The CDR3, as DNA: TGTGCCATCGGGGACAGGTCCCGGGGCACTGAAGCTTTCTTT. This sequence encodes CAIGDRSRGTEAFF.

This clonotype has at least ten counts. The genes are TRBV28 and TRBJ1-4; D uncertain. V was shortened by 4 bases and J by 7 bases, with 10 bases between the two germline ends. Per the germline V gene, CDR1 is MDHEN and CDR2 is SYDVKM. The CDR3 has 13 amino acids. CDR3 coding DNA: TGTGCCAGCAGTTACACCTCGGGTGAAAAACTGTTTTTT. Protein sequence: CASSYTSGEKLFF.

This clonotype was seen many times. The chain couples TRBV3-1 to TRBJ1-2; 10 bases map to TRBD1. Unmatched junction bases numbered 0, after V lost 3 bases and J lost 2 bases. The germline gives CDR1 LGHDT, CDR2 YNNKEL (reference sequence). The CDR3 length is 14 residues. CDR3 protein: CASSQGQGNYGYTF. The CDR3 nucleotides read TGTGCCAGCAGCCAGGGACAGGGGAACTATGGCTACACCTTC.

This clonotype was counted at least ten times. The gene calls are TRBV5-1 and TRBJ1-1; possible D gene TRBD1, 5 bases. The CDR3 is 18 residues long. Trimming stripped 0 bases from V and 0 bases from J, with 18 bases between. The germline gives CDR1 SGHRS, CDR2 YFSETQ. CDR3 protein: CASSLGSGRGELNTEAFF. CDR3 coding DNA: TGCGCCAGCAGCTTGGGCTCGGGACGGGGAGAATTGAACACTGAAGCTTTCTTT.

This clonotype has a count of ten or more. The rearrangement uses TRBV18 and TRBJ2-1; 7 bases fit TRBD2. V was clipped by 3 bases and J by 6 bases; unmatched bases: 11. The V gene's germline CDR1 is KGHSH and CDR2 LQKENI. The CDR3 sequence is 16 residues long. This CDR3 is CASSPIGAGNSNEQFF. The CDR3 region has the DNA TGTGCCAGCTCACCCATCGGAGCGGGGAATTCCAATGAGCAGTTCTTC. Full variable domain (rest looked up from reference TRBV18 and TRBJ2-1): NAGVMQNPRHLVRRRGQEARLRCSPMKGHSHVYWYRQLPEEGLKFMVYLQKENIIDESGMPKERFSAEFPKEGPSILRIQQVVRGDSAAYFCASSPIGAGNSNEQFFGPGTRLTVL.

This clonotype was seen many times. In DNA form, the CDR3 reads TGTGCCAGCAGCCCCGAGGGCTCCTACAATGAGCAGTTCTTC. It codes for CASSPEGSYNEQFF. The gene calls are TRBV11-3 and TRBJ2-1, with D perhaps matching TRBD2 (5 bases). Germline V CDR1 and CDR2: SGHNT, YENEEA. The length of the CDR3 is 14 residues. Trimming cost V 5 bases and J 0 bases, with 8 bases left between them.

This clonotype was detected many times. The V and J genes are TRBV6-1 and TRBJ2-5; D may match TRBD1 or TRBD2 (6 bases each). The V gene lost 0 bases and the J gene lost 5 bases, with 22 bases spanning the gap. Looked up from germline, CDR1 is MNHNS and CDR2 is SASEGT. The CDR3 runs to 18 residues. CDR3 protein: CASSEAVRGAAVRETQYF. In nucleotides, the CDR3 is TGTGCCAGCAGTGAAGCGGTTAGGGGGGCGGCCGTGCGGGAGACCCAGTACTTC.

The rearrangement links TRBV24-1 to TRBJ2-3; 9 bases are shared with TRBD2. Germline V gene sequence: CDR1 KGHDR, CDR2 SFDVKD. This CDR3 has 16 residues. J lost 6 bases, V lost 3 bases, and 9 bases had no gene match. CDR3 sequence reads: CATSDVREGRGDTQYF. The DNA for the CDR3 is TGTGCCACCAGTGATGTGCGGGAGGGCCGAGGCGATACGCAGTATTTT.

There are many counts of this clonotype. This sequence joins TRBV27 and TRBJ2-1; D may be TRBD1 (5 bases). Trimming took off 5 bases at V and 8 bases at J, with 13 bases between the two ends. The CDR3 spans 13 residues. The germline V gene has CDR1 MNHEY and CDR2 SMNVEV (reference sequence). The CDR3 DNA reads TGTGCCAGCAGTCACCCCATAGGGGATGAGCAGTTCTTC. Residues: CASSHPIGDEQFF.

The table lists this clonotype with a few counts. The rearrangement uses TRBV7-6 and TRBJ2-2; TRBD1 aligns across 7 bases. This CDR3 comprises 15 residues. CDR1 is SGHVS and CDR2 is FNYEAQ in the germline V gene. V dropped 3 bases and J dropped 6; count of bases not matched to a gene: 7. CDR3 loop: CASSFWQGVAGELFF. CDR3 bases: TGTGCCAGCAGCTTTTGGCAGGGGGTCGCCGGGGAGCTGTTTTTT.

On this clonotype itself: A read error may account for a junction end that differs from germline. The J gene is TRBJ2-1, the V gene TRBV28; D call uncertain. The CDR3 runs 12 residues. The germline V gene encodes CDR1 MDHEN and CDR2 SYDVKM. The CDR3 region is CANSSYFAPQFF. Here the CDR3 DNA reads TGTGCCAACAGTTCATACTTTGCGCCGCAGTTCTTC.

In its sample, this clonotype was seen many times. This chain connects TRBV2 to TRBJ2-3; D is tentatively TRBD1 or TRBD2 (7 bases each). The CDR3 has 17 residues. The V end was cut by 7 bases, the J end by 5 bases, with 25 bases between. Germline lookup yields CDR1 SNHLY and CDR2 FYNNEI. In nucleotides, the CDR3 is TGTGCCAGCATCAACCTAAAAGACAGGGCGGGAGAAGATACGCAGTATTTT. Amino acid sequence: CASINLKDRAGEDTQYF.

This clonotype was seen a few times. The V call is TRBV29-1, the J call TRBJ2-6; no reliable D call. Deletions cut 6 bases from V and 0 bases from J, with 6 bases between. The CDR3 is 13 amino acids. Germline-derived CDR1 and CDR2 are SQVTM and ANQGSEA. In DNA form, the CDR3 reads TGCAGCGTCCGGACCTCTGGGGCCAACGTCCTGACTTTC. It translates to CSVRTSGANVLTF.

This clonotype was observed a few times. The chain is built from TRBV11-2 and TRBJ2-1, with D tentatively TRBD2 (6 bases). Deletions cut 0 bases from V and 13 bases from J, with 13 bases between. The CDR3 loop spans 13 amino acids. CDR1 is SGHAT, CDR2 FQNNGV, per germline. Here the CDR3 reads CASSLDIRTIQFF. The CDR3 DNA reads as TGTGCCAGCAGCTTAGATATCCGGACTATACAGTTCTTC.

This chain joins TRBV19 and TRBJ1-1; D may be TRBD1 (5 bases). The CDR3 totals 13 residues. Looked up from germline, CDR1 is LNHDA and CDR2 is SQIVND (reference sequence). The ends were cut back, 3 bases at V and 4 bases at J, with 9 bases in the middle. The chain's CDR3 is CASSMPGPTEAFF. The CDR3 DNA is TGTGCCAGTAGTATGCCGGGGCCCACTGAAGCTTTCTTT.

Many counts were recorded for this clonotype. This chain joins TRBV7-2 and TRBJ2-7; D may be TRBD1 or TRBD2 (5 bases each). Trimming removed 5 bases from V and 7 bases from J, with 18 bases in between. The length of the CDR3 is 14 residues. Germline V gene lookup returns CDR1 SGHTA and CDR2 FQGNSA. CDR3 amino acids: CASSPGPISLEQYF. CDR3 bases: TGTGCCAGCAGCCCGGGACCGATTTCCTTGGAGCAGTACTTC.